A single sample gave rise to the 16 T cell receptor beta chains below, sequenced in a study of beta chain features in type 1 diabetes. Study-wide findings and caveats: Across all four CD4+ subsets, people with type 1 diabetes showed modestly shorter TCRB CDR3s.

Since all of the isolated RNA was reverse transcribed, expressed TCRB transcripts were what got sequenced. Sequenced by immunoSEQ multiplex PCR; TCRdb stores in-frame clones only, minus some. The sample carries roughly 150,000 clones, approximately 7.8% recorded once. The antigens of these receptors remain unknown. Input material: central memory CD4+ T cells from blood. These TCRs come from a woman aged 40 to 55 with type 1 diabetes.

This clone was recorded a few times. V gene TRBV7-2 combines with J gene TRBJ2-5; TRBD2 matches 10 bases. The CDR3 is 15 amino acids. The V gene end was trimmed by 6 bases and the J gene end by 5 bases; junction bases not matched to a gene: 9. Germline V CDR1 and CDR2: SGHTA, FQGNSA. CDR3 loop: CASSPRLAGGETQYF. The CDR3 region has the DNA TGTGCCAGCAGTCCCAGACTAGCGGGTGGGGAGACCCAGTACTTC.

This clone was detected only a few times. The chain uses TRBV30 and TRBJ1-2, with a tentative D call TRBD1 (5 bases). The CDR3 totals 14 residues. V dropped 4 bases and J dropped 6 bases, with 18 bases sitting between them. The germline V gene has CDR1 GTSNPN and CDR2 SVGIG (reference sequence). CDR3 region: CAWTPSWVQDGYTF. The DNA of the CDR3 is TGTGCCTGGACCCCCTCCTGGGTACAGGATGGCTACACCTTC.

In this sample, this clone turned up a few times. V gene TRBV7-2 combines with J gene TRBJ1-1, with D possibly being TRBD1 (5 bases). This CDR3 spans 13 amino acids. V was shortened by 0 bases and J by 5 bases, with 7 bases between the two germline ends. Germline-derived CDR1 and CDR2 are SGHTA and FQGNSA. The CDR3 spells CASSLARGTEAFF. The CDR3 nucleotides read TGTGCCAGCAGCTTAGCAAGGGGAACTGAAGCTTTCTTT.

V is TRBV27 and J is TRBJ2-5, with TRBD2 as a possible D gene (6 bases). The CDR3 spans 14 residues. V lost 2 bases to trimming and J lost 5 bases, with 12 bases between them. From germline, CDR1 is MNHEY and CDR2 SMNVEV (reference sequence). The CDR3 nucleotides read TGTGCCAGCAGTTTAAGGAGGGCCGGGGAGACCCAGTACTTC. This translates into CASSLRRAGETQYF.

The chain couples TRBV2 to TRBJ2-5; no reliable D call. Looked up from germline, CDR1 is SNHLY and CDR2 is FYNNEI. The length of the CDR3 is 12 residues. The V end was cut by 5 bases, the J end by 5 bases, with 9 bases between. The CDR3 DNA follows: TGTGCCAGCAGTCCTCGGTTTGAGACCCAGTACTTC. This encodes CASSPRFETQYF.

This clone was detected only once. The V gene is TRBV28, the J gene TRBJ2-1; no firm D call. V dropped 8 bases and J dropped 8 bases, with 13 bases sitting between them. Germline V gives CDR1 MDHEN, CDR2 SYDVKM. The CDR3 is 12 amino acids. Here the CDR3 DNA reads TGTGCCAGCCAGTATCACCTGGATGAGCAGTTCTTC. It yields the protein CASQYHLDEQFF.

J is TRBJ1-1 and V is TRBV4-3; D not certain. V was shortened by 0 bases and J by 2 bases, with 10 bases between the two germline ends. CDR1 and CDR2 (germline): LGHNA, YSLEER. The CDR3 runs to 15 residues. The chain's CDR3 is CASSQESSANTEAFF. CDR3 sequence (DNA): TGCGCCAGCAGCCAAGAATCCAGTGCCAACACTGAAGCTTTCTTT.

This clone was counted only a few times. The rearrangement joins TRBV14 to TRBJ1-2, with 8 bases that match TRBD1. Looked up from germline, CDR1 is SGHDN and CDR2 is FVKESK. The CDR3 is 14 amino acids. V trimming: 2 bases; J trimming: 8 bases; junction bases outside the gene matches: 7. The CDR3 region is CASSQRDRGKGYTF. CDR3 in DNA: TGTGCCAGCAGCCAACGCGACAGGGGAAAGGGCTACACCTTC.

This clone showed up many times. This sequence joins TRBV5-1 and TRBJ2-6, with D possibly TRBD1 on 6 matching bases. V was cut by 0 bases and J by 2 bases, with 18 bases left in between. This CDR3 contains 19 residues. CDR1 is SGHRS, CDR2 YFSETQ, per germline. The CDR3: CASSLAISQGVPGANVLTF. CDR3 DNA sequence: TGCGCCAGCAGCTTGGCCATTTCACAGGGAGTCCCTGGGGCCAACGTCCTGACTTTC.

This clone was seen more than once but under ten times. The chain recombines TRBV6-4 with TRBJ2-2; D not resolved. Trimming left V 6 bases short and J 4 bases short, with 12 bases between. Germline loops: CDR1 MRHNA, CDR2 SNTAGT. This CDR3 has 14 amino acids. The CDR3 DNA is TGTGCCAGCAGGCCAGGTTCCCCCACCGGGGAGCTGTTTTTT. Translated: CASRPGSPTGELFF.

The CDR3, as DNA: TGCGCCAGCATCGCCGGGACAGAAGCTTTCTTT. It specifies CASIAGTEAFF. This rearrangement joins TRBV5-1 to TRBJ1-1; D possibly corresponds to TRBD1 (6 bases). Trimming left V 6 bases short and J 8 bases short, with 11 bases between. The germline CDR1 and CDR2 sequences are SGHRS and YFSETQ. CDR3 length equals 11 residues.

This chain joins TRBV28 and TRBJ2-3; D perhaps matches TRBD2 (5 bases). From germline, CDR1 is MDHEN and CDR2 SYDVKM. V was shortened by 6 bases and J by 0 bases, with 13 bases between the two germline ends. This CDR3 contains 15 residues. CDR3 amino acids: CASSHDYISTDTQYF. The CDR3 bases are TGTGCCAGCAGCCATGACTATATTAGCACAGATACGCAGTATTTT.

The V gene is TRBV28, the J gene TRBJ2-2, with D perhaps matching TRBD2 (5 bases). The CDR3 loop spans 18 amino acids. Between the trimmed V and J ends, which lost 2 bases and 6 bases, there was a span of 22 bases. Germline V lookup: CDR1 MDHEN, CDR2 SYDVKM. CDR3 residues: CASSLSSGLADLSGELFF. In DNA form, the CDR3 reads TGTGCCAGCAGTTTAAGTTCGGGATTAGCAGATCTTTCCGGGGAGCTGTTTTTT.

This clone was seen only a few times. The chain carries TRBV6-5 and TRBJ2-3; D may be TRBD2 (5 bases). The length of the CDR3 is 14 residues. Trimming took off 2 bases at V and 0 bases at J, with 6 bases between the two ends. In germline, CDR1 is MNHEY, CDR2 SVGAGI. The CDR3 is CASSYGLSTDTQYF. The CDR3 nucleotides read TGTGCCAGCAGTTACGGACTCAGCACAGATACGCAGTATTTT.

The table lists this clone with a few counts. CDR3 coding DNA: TGTGCCAGCAGGGAGACTAGCGGGGGCTACAATGAGCAGTTCTTC. Encoded protein: CASRETSGGYNEQFF. V usage is TRBV5-4 and J usage is TRBJ2-1; TRBD2 aligns across 12 bases. Germline CDR1 reads SGHNT; CDR2 reads YYREEE (reference sequence). Trimming removed 5 bases from V and 3 bases from J; junction bases left unmatched: 3. The CDR3 covers 15 residues.

The chain employs TRBV20-1 and TRBJ1-2; weak D call: TRBD1 (5 bases). Germline V gives CDR1 DFQATT, CDR2 SNEGSKA (reference sequence). Trimming shortened V by 8 bases and J by 3 bases, and 10 bases separated the two germline ends. The length of the CDR3 is 11 residues. This chain's CDR3 is CSYRTDYGYTF. The CDR3 DNA follows: TGCAGTTACAGGACGGACTATGGCTACACCTTC.